This entry lists 22 T cell receptor beta chains sequenced from one sample in a study of shared clonotypes between healthy human individuals. The protocol was immunoSEQ multiplex PCR, while the TCRdb copy is restricted to in-frame clones and leaves out a portion. The data hold more than 2,000,000 clones, with 85% to 95% observed a single time. Sequencing was done on a sample of naive CD4+ T cells from PBMCs. Subset given: CD45RA+ positively selected. The receptors were gathered from a man in his late teens or twenties in good health. Some clones in this sample may be carry-over from other donors' samples.

This sequence joins TRBV7-9 and TRBJ1-1, with unresolved D. V was cut by 3 bases and J by 0 bases, with 5 bases left in between. This CDR3 spans 13 amino acids. In germline, CDR1 is SEHNR, CDR2 FQNEAQ (reference sequence). The CDR3 DNA follows: TGTGCCAGCAGCTTTGGGATGAACACTGAAGCTTTCTTT. This gives the protein CASSFGMNTEAFF.

The chain joins TRBV5-1 to TRBJ2-7; a weak D match, TRBD2 (7 bases). This CDR3 is built from 15 residues. Trimming left V 0 bases short and J 4 bases short, with 14 bases between. Germline V gene data show CDR1 as SGHRS and CDR2 as YFSETQ. CDR3 region: CASSLAQGGIYEQYF. Here the CDR3 DNA reads TGCGCCAGCAGCTTGGCACAGGGAGGGATTTACGAGCAGTACTTC.

The V call is TRBV4-2, the J call TRBJ2-3; D may be TRBD2 (5 bases). Trimming removed 1 base from V and 8 bases from J, with 10 bases in between. Germline-derived CDR1 and CDR2 are LGHNA and YNFKEQ. This CDR3 is built from 13 residues. The CDR3 region is CASSQGGEGTQYF. The CDR3 DNA is TGTGCCAGCAGCCAAGGAGGAGAGGGTACGCAGTATTTT.

The rearrangement uses TRBV4-2 and TRBJ2-7; no firm D call. The V gene lost 1 base and the J gene lost 0 bases, with 13 bases spanning the gap. CDR3 length: 16 residues. Per the germline V gene, CDR1 is LGHNA and CDR2 is YNFKEQ. The CDR3 protein is CASSQALRSSSYEQYF. The CDR3 region has the DNA TGTGCCAGCAGCCAAGCTTTGCGCTCCAGCTCCTACGAGCAGTACTTC.

This chain joins TRBV7-9 and TRBJ2-1, with 8 bases that match TRBD2. CDR3 length: 14 amino acids. With 5 bases clipped from V and 0 bases from J, the junction kept 0 bases outside the gene matches. Germline CDR1 and CDR2: SEHNR and FQNEAQ (reference sequence). This chain's CDR3 is CASSREGSYNEQFF. CDR3 DNA sequence: TGTGCCAGCAGCCGGGAGGGCTCCTACAATGAGCAGTTCTTC. Full variable domain (rest looked up from reference TRBV7-9 and TRBJ2-1): DTGVSQNPRHKITKRGQNVTFRCDPISEHNRLYWYRQTLGQGPEFLTYFQNEAQLEKSRLLSDRFSAERPKGSFSTLEIQRTEQGDSAMYLCASSREGSYNEQFFGPGTRLTVL.

V gene TRBV5-1 combines with J gene TRBJ2-1; 7 positions agree with TRBD2. Germline CDR1 reads SGHRS; CDR2 reads YFSETQ. The CDR3 consists of 16 residues. J gave up 0 bases and V 4 bases, and 7 bases lay outside the gene matches. CDR3 protein: CASSPAGTNSYNEQFF. As DNA, the CDR3 is TGCGCCAGCAGCCCAGCCGGGACTAACTCCTACAATGAGCAGTTCTTC. The full variable domain, with the rest looked up from reference TRBV5-1 and TRBJ2-1, is KAGVTQTPRYLIKTRGQQVTLSCSPISGHRSVSWYQQTPGQGLQFLFEYFSETQRNKGNFPGRFSGRQFSNSRSEMNVSTLELGDSALYLCASSPAGTNSYNEQFFGPGTRLTVL.

This clone was found a few times. V usage is TRBV27 and J usage is TRBJ1-5; TRBD1 matches 7 bases. Germline CDR1 MNHEY, CDR2 SMNVEV (reference sequence). The V segment lost 4 bases and the J segment 1 base; nucleotides outside the gene matches: 1. This CDR3 is built from 14 residues. CDR3 sequence reads: CASSSGGSNQPQHF. The CDR3 coding sequence is TGTGCCAGCAGTTCAGGGGGAAGCAATCAGCCCCAGCATTTT.

The V call is TRBV7-9, the J call TRBJ2-1, with 7 bases aligning to TRBD2. The V and J ends lost 4 bases and 0 bases, in that order; junction bases with no gene match: 6. The germline gives CDR1 SEHNR, CDR2 FQNEAQ (reference sequence). This CDR3 has 16 amino acids. The CDR3 reads CASSSTAGSSYNEQFF. CDR3 coding DNA: TGTGCCAGCAGCTCAACAGCGGGAAGCTCCTACAATGAGCAGTTCTTC.

The gene calls are TRBV28 and TRBJ1-5, with D possibly TRBD1 on 6 matching bases. The germline gives CDR1 MDHEN, CDR2 SYDVKM. The CDR3 consists of 17 residues. Trimming took 3 bases from V and 3 from J, leaving 18 bases between them. The CDR3 protein is CASSFLAGRGFNQPQHF. DNA of the CDR3: TGTGCCAGCAGTTTTTTAGCCGGCAGGGGATTCAATCAGCCCCAGCATTTT.

V gene TRBV7-2 combines with J gene TRBJ2-7; D ambiguous. V shed 1 base and J shed 3 bases, with 10 bases lying between them. The germline gives CDR1 SGHTA, CDR2 FQGNSA. This CDR3 contains 14 residues. The chain's CDR3 is CASSLVRDNYEQYF. The CDR3 nucleotides read TGTGCCAGCAGCTTAGTTCGAGACAACTACGAGCAGTACTTC.

This chain uses TRBV6-6 with TRBJ1-5, with no clear D. Trimming took 8 bases from V and 5 from J, leaving 4 bases between them. Germline V gene data show CDR1 as MNHNY and CDR2 as SVGAGI (reference sequence). This CDR3 contains 10 residues. The CDR3 reads CASQDQPQHF. As DNA, the CDR3 is TGTGCCAGCCAAGATCAGCCCCAGCATTTT.

The chain is built from TRBV27 and TRBJ1-2, with D maybe TRBD1 (6 bases). Deletions cut 5 bases from V and 8 bases from J, with 15 bases between. The CDR3 has 13 residues. The germline V gene encodes CDR1 MNHEY and CDR2 SMNVEV (reference sequence). CDR3 coding DNA: TGTGCCAGCAGTCCCCGACAGGATAGGGGCTACACCTTC. As protein: CASSPRQDRGYTF.

The chain carries TRBV13 and TRBJ2-1; D is uncertain. V lost 0 bases, J lost 0 bases, and 6 bases lay in between. CDR1 and CDR2 from the germline V gene are PRHDT and FYEKMQ (reference sequence). CDR3 length equals 15 residues. CDR3 loop: CASSLGRSSYNEQFF. The CDR3 DNA sequence: TGTGCCAGCAGCTTAGGCCGGAGCTCCTACAATGAGCAGTTCTTC.

The gene calls are TRBV19 and TRBJ2-7; 10 bases line up with TRBD1. CDR1 is LNHDA and CDR2 is SQIVND in the germline V gene (reference sequence). V shed 5 bases, J shed 2 bases, and the junction held 6 bases outside the gene matches. The CDR3 loop spans 15 amino acids. The CDR3 loop is CASSVRDRGPYEQYF. The CDR3 region has the DNA TGTGCCAGTAGTGTCCGGGACAGGGGCCCCTACGAGCAGTACTTC.

The V call is TRBV21-1, the J call TRBJ1-3; no check of the table's D call, TRBD1, against the DNA was made. TRBV21-1 is an annotated pseudogene. This CDR3 comprises 18 residues. Here the CDR3 reads CASSKAGQGLISGNTIYF. The CDR3 DNA follows: TGTGCCAGCAGCAAAGCGGGACAGGGCTTAATCTCTGGAAACACCATATATTTT.

The chain employs TRBV28 and TRBJ1-2, with D possibly being TRBD1 (6 bases). The germline V gene has CDR1 MDHEN and CDR2 SYDVKM. Trimming stripped 10 bases from V and 11 bases from J, with 20 bases between. The CDR3 is 12 amino acids. The CDR3 here is CAIRGIGKEYTF. The CDR3, as DNA: TGTGCCATCAGGGGTATTGGCAAGGAGTACACCTTC.

Note on this clone: An end of the junction differs from the germline gene, which may be a read error. The J gene is TRBJ2-7, the V gene TRBV5-4, with TRBD2 matching over 13 bases. The CDR3 spans 17 residues. CDR1 and CDR2 (germline): SGHNT, YYREEE (reference sequence). CDR3 loop: CASSLGLAGGSSYEQHF. The CDR3 region has the DNA TGTGCCAGCAGCTTGGGACTAGCGGGAGGAAGCTCCTACGAGCAGCACTTC.

V gene TRBV7-2 combines with J gene TRBJ2-3, with 9 bases aligning to TRBD2. V lost 3 bases and J lost 0; bases outside the gene matches: 7. This CDR3 spans 17 amino acids. The V gene's germline CDR1 is SGHTA and CDR2 FQGNSA. In DNA, the CDR3 is TGTGCCAGCAGCTTGTTTGCGGGAGGGGCTAGCACAGATACGCAGTATTTT. Translating it yields CASSLFAGGASTDTQYF.

The chain is built from TRBV5-6 and TRBJ1-5, with TRBD1 matching 8 bases. The length of the CDR3 is 17 residues. The germline V gene encodes CDR1 SGHDT and CDR2 YYEEEE. Trimming took 4 bases from V and 6 from J; bases not matched to a gene: 15. The CDR3 here is CASSRRGQGAAGQPQHF. For the CDR3, the DNA is TGTGCCAGCAGCCGGCGGGGGCAGGGGGCGGCAGGTCAGCCCCAGCATTTT. The whole variable domain, remainder taken from reference TRBV5-6 and TRBJ1-5, is DAGVTQSPTHLIKTRGQQVTLRCSPKSGHDTVSWYQQALGQGPQFIFQYYEEEERQRGNFPDRFSGHQFPNYSSELNVNALLLGDSALYLCASSRRGQGAAGQPQHFGDGTRLSIL.

The chain is built from TRBV7-3 and TRBJ2-3; D gene ambiguous. CDR1 and CDR2 (germline): SGHTA, FQGTGA. Trimming took 1 base from V and 3 from J, leaving 11 bases between them. The CDR3 is 15 residues long. DNA for the CDR3: TGTGCCAGCAGCTTAATCGGCTTAGAAACAGATACGCAGTATTTT. Protein: CASSLIGLETDTQYF. Variable domain in full (rest from reference TRBV7-3 and TRBJ2-3): GAGVSQTPSNKVTEKGKYVELRCDPISGHTALYWYRQSLGQGPEFLIYFQGTGAADDSGLPNDRFFAVRPEGSVSTLKIQRTERGDSAVYLCASSLIGLETDTQYFGPGTRLTVL.

The V gene is TRBV2, the J gene TRBJ2-7; no definite D call. Trimming pared 2 bases from V and 7 bases from J, leaving 12 bases between. Germline CDR1 reads SNHLY; CDR2 reads FYNNEI. The CDR3 consists of 13 residues. This CDR3 is CASSEMGLGEQYF. CDR3 nucleotides: TGTGCCAGCAGTGAAATGGGTCTCGGAGAGCAGTACTTC. The whole variable domain, remainder taken from reference TRBV2 and TRBJ2-7, is EPEVTQTPSHQVTQMGQEVILRCVPISNHLYFYWYRQILGQKVEFLVSFYNNEISEKSEIFDDQFSVERPDGSNFTLKIRSTKLEDSAMYFCASSEMGLGEQYFGPGTRLTVT.

This clone is a singleton in its sample. The V and J genes are TRBV27 and TRBJ1-2; 7 positions agree with TRBD1. Germline trimming cut 2 bases from V and 7 bases from J; bases unmatched to any gene: 10. The length of the CDR3 is 15 residues. Germline-derived CDR1 and CDR2 are MNHEY and SMNVEV (reference sequence). DNA for the CDR3: TGTGCCAGCAGTTTAAGATGGGACAGCGAGTTTGGCTACACCTTC. Translation: CASSLRWDSEFGYTF.